This is a list of T cell receptor beta chains from one sample in a study of shared clonotypes between healthy human individuals. The protocol was immunoSEQ multiplex PCR, while the TCRdb copy is restricted to in-frame clones and leaves out a portion. The sample records approximately 1.9 million clones, 93% being singletons. Sequenced material: naive CD8+ T cells from PBMCs. These receptors were obtained from a man between 18 and 29 years old in good health. Some clones in this sample may be carry-over from other donors' samples. The CDR3 runs from the conserved cysteine through the conserved F or W. Each record gives: J gene, CDR3 length, V gene, clone size, CDR3 protein. Part of the rows lack a size; the others show once, few, many or a class for expanded clones.

TRBJ1-5 | 17 | TRBV19 | NA | CASRYGTAPYSNQPQHF
TRBJ1-1 | 14 | TRBV6-4 | NA | CASISGGELTEAFF
TRBJ2-5 | 12 | TRBV27 | once | CASSLDGETQYF
TRBJ2-4 | 13 | TRBV5-6 | NA | CASSLGGRNIQYF
TRBJ2-7 | 13 | TRBV7-9 | NA | CASSSSSGYEQYF
TRBJ2-6 | 15 | TRBV6-1 | NA | CASRLDPVGANVLTF
TRBJ2-3 | 15 | TRBV7-9 | NA | CASSSGQHPTDTQYF
TRBJ2-2 | 11 | TRBV14 | NA | CASSKRGELFF
TRBJ1-2 | 13 | TRBV29-1 | NA | CSGIQGAGYGYTF
TRBJ2-5 | 14 | TRBV29-1 | NA | CSDLYGRGQETQYF
TRBJ2-3 | 14 | TRBV19 | NA | CASLDRGRRDTQYF
TRBJ1-4 | 15 | TRBV9 | NA | CASSGHRGTNEKLFF
TRBJ2-1 | 16 | TRBV6-5 | NA | CASSYVAGGHYNEQFF
TRBJ2-5 | 18 | TRBV6-1 | NA | CASSEDFFQAGLRGTQYF
TRBJ2-1 | 16 | TRBV27 | NA | CASSLLGTPYYNEQFF